The entry that follows covers one T cell receptor beta chain sequence. Its target is not known. The V gene's germline CDR1 is MNHEY and CDR2 SVGAGI. The CDR3 covers 15 residues. Trimming cost V 0 bases and J 8 bases; bases outside gene matches: 6. This entry belongs to a study of cytomegalovirus exposure and HLA in healthy donors. Study as a whole: Of the donors genotyped, several hundred in all, 65% to 90% fell in the Caucasian-associated ancestry cluster.

Regarding the study as a whole: V- and J-gene trimming of TCR beta was linked (in a later analysis) to a missense DCLRE1C variant. Excluded were some V segments that proved indistinguishable, including TRBV6-2 and TRBV6-3.

A multiplex PCR was run with 60 Vbeta primers and 13 Jbeta primers. The repertoire was sequenced with immunoSEQ multiplex PCR; TCRdb's copy has only in-frame clones and lacks some. The sample table includes 200,000 or so clones. The gene calls are TRBV6-5 and TRBJ1-5; the match to TRBD1 covers 8 bases. Sequenced sample: PBMCs. This TCR derives from a boy aged 5-17 years in good health and CMV-seronegative. CDR3 sequence reads: CASSYSGTGREPQHF. In DNA, the CDR3 is TGTGCCAGCAGTTACTCCGGGACAGGAAGAGAGCCCCAGCATTTT.